Here is one T cell receptor beta chain with its context. Clones were read by immunoSEQ multiplex PCR, and TCRdb kept only the in-frame ones, dropping some. The table lists around 23,000 clones, around 85% of them singletons, with over 35% in the top ten. This entry is derived from a study of control samples from healthy donors and cancer patients. This CDR3 contains 15 residues. The V gene's germline CDR1 is MDHEN and CDR2 SYDVKM. V was shortened by 7 bases and J by 0 bases, with 15 bases between the two germline ends. The origin of this receptor is a man between 60 and 70 years old with head and neck cancer. The chain couples TRBV28 to TRBJ1-1, with D tentatively TRBD1 (6 bases). Sequencing input: PBMCs. The CDR3 loop reads CASTGARTVNTEAFF. DNA of the CDR3: TGTGCCAGCACCGGAGCAAGGACAGTGAACACTGAAGCTTTCTTT.